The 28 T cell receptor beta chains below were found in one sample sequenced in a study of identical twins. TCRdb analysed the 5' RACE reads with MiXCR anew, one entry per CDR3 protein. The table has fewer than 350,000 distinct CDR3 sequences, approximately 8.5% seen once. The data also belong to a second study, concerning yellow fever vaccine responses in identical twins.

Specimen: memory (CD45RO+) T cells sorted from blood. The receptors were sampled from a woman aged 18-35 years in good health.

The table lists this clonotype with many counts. The CDR3 loop reads CASSPLAGDTGELFF. For the CDR3, the DNA is TGTGCCAGCAGCCCCCTAGCGGGGGATACCGGGGAGCTGTTTTTT. V gene TRBV3-1 combines with J gene TRBJ2-2; 10 bases align to TRBD2. V gave up 4 bases and J gave up 5 bases; unmatched junction bases: 4. The CDR3 runs to 15 residues. Germline CDR1 and CDR2: LGHDT and YNNKEL (reference sequence).

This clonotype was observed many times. Written as DNA, the CDR3 is TGTGCCAGCAGTGAAACCCGCACAAGCACAGATACGCAGTATTTT. Translation: CASSETRTSTDTQYF. The chain joins TRBV25-1 to TRBJ2-3; D ambiguous. The V end lost 2 bases, the J end lost 0 bases, and 9 bases lay between the germline ends. The CDR3 totals 15 residues. Germline V gives CDR1 MGHDK, CDR2 SYGVNS.

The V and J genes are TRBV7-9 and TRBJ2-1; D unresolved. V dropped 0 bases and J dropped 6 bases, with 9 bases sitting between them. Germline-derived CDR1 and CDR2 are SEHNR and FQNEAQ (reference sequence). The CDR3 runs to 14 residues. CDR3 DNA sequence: TGTGCCAGCAGCTTAGCGTGGGGAACCAATGAGCAGTTCTTC. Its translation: CASSLAWGTNEQFF.

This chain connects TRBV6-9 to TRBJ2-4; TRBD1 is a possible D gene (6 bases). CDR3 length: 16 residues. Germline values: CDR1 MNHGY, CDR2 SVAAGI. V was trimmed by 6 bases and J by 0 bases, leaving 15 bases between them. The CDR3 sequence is CASRVGGAVAKNIQYF. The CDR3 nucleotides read TGTGCCAGCAGAGTAGGGGGTGCGGTAGCCAAAAACATTCAGTACTTC.

As DNA, the CDR3 is TGTGCCAGCAGCCGAGTCCTTTCGGGGATGAACACCGGGGAGCTGTTTTTT. Amino acids: CASSRVLSGMNTGELFF. This chain links TRBV3-1 with TRBJ2-2, with D perhaps matching TRBD2 (5 bases). Trimming took 4 bases from V and 1 from J, leaving 16 bases between them. The CDR3 is 17 amino acids. Germline V gene sequence: CDR1 LGHDT, CDR2 YNNKEL (reference sequence).

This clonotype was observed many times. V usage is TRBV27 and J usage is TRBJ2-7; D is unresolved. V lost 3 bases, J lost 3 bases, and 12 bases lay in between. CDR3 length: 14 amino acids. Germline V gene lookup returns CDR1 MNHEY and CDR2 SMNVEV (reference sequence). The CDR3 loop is CASSFCPTDYEQYV. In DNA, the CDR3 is TGTGCCAGCAGTTTCTGTCCGACTGACTACGAGCAGTACGTC.

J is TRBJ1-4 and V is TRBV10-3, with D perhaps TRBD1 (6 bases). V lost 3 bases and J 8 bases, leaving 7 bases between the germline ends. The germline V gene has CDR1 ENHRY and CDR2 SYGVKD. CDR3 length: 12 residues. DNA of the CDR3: TGTGCCATCAGTGAAGGGGGGGAAAAACTGTTTTTT. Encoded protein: CAISEGGEKLFF.

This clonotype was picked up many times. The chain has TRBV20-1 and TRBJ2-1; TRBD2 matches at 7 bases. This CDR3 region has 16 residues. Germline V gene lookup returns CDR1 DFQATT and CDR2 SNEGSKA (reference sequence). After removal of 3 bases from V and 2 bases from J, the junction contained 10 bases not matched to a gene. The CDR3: CSASSILAVTYNEQFF. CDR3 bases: TGCAGTGCTAGCTCGATCCTAGCGGTAACCTACAATGAGCAGTTCTTC.

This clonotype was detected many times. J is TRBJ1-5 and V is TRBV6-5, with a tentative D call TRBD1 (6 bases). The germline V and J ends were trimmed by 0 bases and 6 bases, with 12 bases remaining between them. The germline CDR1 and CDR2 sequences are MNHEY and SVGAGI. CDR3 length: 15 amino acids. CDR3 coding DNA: TGTGCCAGCAGTTACTCGATGGGGGGCACTCAGCCCCAGCATTTT. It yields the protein CASSYSMGGTQPQHF.

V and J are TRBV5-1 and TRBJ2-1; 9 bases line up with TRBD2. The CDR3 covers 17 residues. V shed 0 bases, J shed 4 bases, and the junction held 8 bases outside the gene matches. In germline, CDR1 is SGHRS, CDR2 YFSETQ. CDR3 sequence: CASSLAAVTSGYNEQFF. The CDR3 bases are TGCGCCAGCAGCTTGGCCGCTGTTACTAGCGGGTACAATGAGCAGTTCTTC.

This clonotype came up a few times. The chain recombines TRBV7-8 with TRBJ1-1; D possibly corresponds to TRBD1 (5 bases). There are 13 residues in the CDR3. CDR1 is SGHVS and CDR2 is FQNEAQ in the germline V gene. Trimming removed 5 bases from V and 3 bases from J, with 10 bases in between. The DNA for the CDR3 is TGTGCCAGCAGCCCCGTCAGGGACACTGAAGCTTTCTTT. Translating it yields CASSPVRDTEAFF.

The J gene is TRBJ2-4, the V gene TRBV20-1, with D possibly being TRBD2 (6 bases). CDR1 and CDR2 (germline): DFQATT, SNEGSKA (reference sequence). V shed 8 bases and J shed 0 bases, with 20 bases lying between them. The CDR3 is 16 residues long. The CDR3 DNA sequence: TGCAGTCCCAACCACCCGGGGGTACTAGCCAAAAACATTCAGTACTTC. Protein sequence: CSPNHPGVLAKNIQYF.

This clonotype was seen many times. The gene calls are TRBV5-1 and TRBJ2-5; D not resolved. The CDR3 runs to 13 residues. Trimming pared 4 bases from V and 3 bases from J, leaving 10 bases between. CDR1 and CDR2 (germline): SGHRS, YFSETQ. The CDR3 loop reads CASSLHMKETQYF. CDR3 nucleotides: TGCGCCAGCAGCCTCCACATGAAAGAGACCCAGTACTTC.

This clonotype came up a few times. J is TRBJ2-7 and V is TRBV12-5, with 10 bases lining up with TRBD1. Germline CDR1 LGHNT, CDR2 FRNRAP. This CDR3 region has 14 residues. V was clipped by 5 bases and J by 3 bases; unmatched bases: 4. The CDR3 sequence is CASGTGDRGYEQYV. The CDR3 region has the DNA TGTGCTAGTGGTACCGGGGACAGGGGCTACGAGCAGTACGTC.

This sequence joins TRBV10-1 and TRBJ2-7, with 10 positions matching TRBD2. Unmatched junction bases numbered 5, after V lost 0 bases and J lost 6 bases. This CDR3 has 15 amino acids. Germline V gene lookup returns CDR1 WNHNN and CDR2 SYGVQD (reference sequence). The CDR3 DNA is TGCGCCAGCAGTGAGTCGTCGGGGACTAGCGCCGAGCAGTACTTC. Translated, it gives CASSESSGTSAEQYF.

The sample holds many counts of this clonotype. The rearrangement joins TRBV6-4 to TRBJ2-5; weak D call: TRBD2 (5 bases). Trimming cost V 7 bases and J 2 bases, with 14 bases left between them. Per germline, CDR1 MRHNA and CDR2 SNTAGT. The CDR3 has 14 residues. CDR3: CASNPWELQETQYF. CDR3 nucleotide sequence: TGTGCCAGCAACCCCTGGGAGTTACAAGAGACCCAGTACTTC.

The CDR3 region has the DNA TGTGCCAGCAGCCAAATTGCCGGCCGGCGGGGTCGCGGTGAGCAGTTCTTC. Translated, it gives CASSQIAGRRGRGEQFF. The chain combines TRBV3-1 with TRBJ2-1; TRBD2 might be the D (6 bases). V was clipped by 2 bases and J by 9 bases, with 23 bases between them. Looked up from germline, CDR1 is LGHDT and CDR2 is YNNKEL (reference sequence). This CDR3 spans 17 amino acids.

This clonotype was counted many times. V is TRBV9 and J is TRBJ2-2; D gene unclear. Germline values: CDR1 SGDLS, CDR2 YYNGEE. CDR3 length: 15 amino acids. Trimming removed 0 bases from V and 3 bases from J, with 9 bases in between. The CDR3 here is CASSVGLRDTGELFF. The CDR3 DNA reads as TGTGCCAGCAGCGTAGGGTTAAGGGACACCGGGGAGCTGTTTTTT.

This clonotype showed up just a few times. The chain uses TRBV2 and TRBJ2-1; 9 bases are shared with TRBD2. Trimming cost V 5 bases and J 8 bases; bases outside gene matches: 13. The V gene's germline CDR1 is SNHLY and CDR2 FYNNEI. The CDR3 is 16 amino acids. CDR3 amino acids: CASSWAGGPVSHEQFF. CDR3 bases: TGTGCCAGCAGTTGGGCGGGGGGGCCAGTTTCCCATGAGCAGTTCTTC.

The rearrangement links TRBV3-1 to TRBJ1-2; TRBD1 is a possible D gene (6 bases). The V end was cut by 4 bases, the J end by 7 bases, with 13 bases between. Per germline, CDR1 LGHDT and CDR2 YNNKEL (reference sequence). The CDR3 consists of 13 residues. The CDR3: CASSLTGFGGYTF. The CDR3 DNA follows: TGTGCCAGCAGCCTAACAGGGTTCGGTGGCTACACCTTC.

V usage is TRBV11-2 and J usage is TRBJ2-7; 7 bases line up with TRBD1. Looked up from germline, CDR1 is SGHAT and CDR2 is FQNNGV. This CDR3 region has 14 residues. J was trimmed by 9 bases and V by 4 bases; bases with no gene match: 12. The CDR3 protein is CASSSPVRRGWQYV. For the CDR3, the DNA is TGTGCCAGCAGCTCACCCGTCCGCAGGGGGTGGCAGTACGTC.

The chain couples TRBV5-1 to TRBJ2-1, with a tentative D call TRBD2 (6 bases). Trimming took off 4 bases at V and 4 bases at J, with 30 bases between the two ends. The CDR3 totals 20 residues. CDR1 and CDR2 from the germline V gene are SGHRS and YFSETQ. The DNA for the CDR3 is TGCGCCAGCAGCCCCCTTGGCGGGACCCAACCCTTTAGGAAATACAATGAGCAGTTCTTC. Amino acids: CASSPLGGTQPFRKYNEQFF.

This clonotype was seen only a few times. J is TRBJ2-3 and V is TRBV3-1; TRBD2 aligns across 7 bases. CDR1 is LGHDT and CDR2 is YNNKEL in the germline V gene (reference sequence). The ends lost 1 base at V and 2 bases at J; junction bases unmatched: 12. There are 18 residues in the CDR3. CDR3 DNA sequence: TGTGCCAGCAGCCAAGGGATTACTGGTAGCGGGTACACAGATACGCAGTATTTT. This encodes CASSQGITGSGYTDTQYF.

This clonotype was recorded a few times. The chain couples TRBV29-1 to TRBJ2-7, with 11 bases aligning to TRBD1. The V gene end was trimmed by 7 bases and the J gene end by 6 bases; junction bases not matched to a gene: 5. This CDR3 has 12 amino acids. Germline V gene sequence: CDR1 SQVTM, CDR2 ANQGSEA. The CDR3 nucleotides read TGCAGCGCCCAGGGACAGGGGGTCGAGCAGTACGTC. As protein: CSAQGQGVEQYV.

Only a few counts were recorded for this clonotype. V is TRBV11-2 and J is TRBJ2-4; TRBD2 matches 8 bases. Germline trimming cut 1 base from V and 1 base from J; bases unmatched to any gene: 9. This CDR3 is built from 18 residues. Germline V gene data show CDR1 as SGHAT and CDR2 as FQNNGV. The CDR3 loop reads CASSLGVWRGDAKNIQYF. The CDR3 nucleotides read TGTGCCAGCAGCTTAGGTGTGTGGCGGGGGGACGCCAAAAACATTCAGTACTTC.

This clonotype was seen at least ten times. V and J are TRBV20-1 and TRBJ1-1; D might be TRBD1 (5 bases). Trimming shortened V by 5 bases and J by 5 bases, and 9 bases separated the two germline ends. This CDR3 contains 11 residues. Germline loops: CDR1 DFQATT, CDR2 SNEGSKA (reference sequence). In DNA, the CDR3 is TGCAGTGCTGCAGGGAGTACTGAAGCTTTCTTT. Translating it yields CSAAGSTEAFF.

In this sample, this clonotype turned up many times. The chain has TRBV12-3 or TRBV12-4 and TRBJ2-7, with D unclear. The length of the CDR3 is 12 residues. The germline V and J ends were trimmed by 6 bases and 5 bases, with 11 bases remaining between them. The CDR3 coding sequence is TGTGCCAGCAGACTTCGGACGCACGAGCAGTACTTC. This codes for CASRLRTHEQYF.

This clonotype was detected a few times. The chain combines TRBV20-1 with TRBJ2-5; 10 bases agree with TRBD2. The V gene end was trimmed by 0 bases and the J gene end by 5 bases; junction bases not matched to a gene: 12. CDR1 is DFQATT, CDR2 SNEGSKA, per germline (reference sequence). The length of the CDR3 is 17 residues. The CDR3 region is CSAREPPSSGSWETQYF. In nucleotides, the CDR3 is TGCAGTGCTAGAGAGCCCCCCTCTAGCGGGAGTTGGGAGACCCAGTACTTC.